A selection of T cell receptor beta chains follows, all from one sample in a study of post-analysis software for immune sequencing data. TCRdb re-called the PCR reads with MiXCR, one entry per CDR3 protein. The table has 450,000 to 650,000 distinct CDR3 sequences, 44% seen once; the top ten hold more than 1.5%. Sequences were obtained from blood. Source of these receptors: a girl under 18 with multiple sclerosis. The CDR3 runs from the conserved cysteine through the conserved F or W. The D gene is left open where the match is weak. Expanded clones are given a class, and other clones once, few, many or no size at all.

D	V	J	size	CDR3	DNA
TRBD2	TRBV7-9	TRBJ2-3	-	CASSVPGGGNTDTQYF	TGTGCCAGCAGCGTTCCTGGCGGGGGGAACACAGATACGCAGTATTTT
-	TRBV12-3/TRBV12-4	TRBJ1-2	few	CASSSGPDWATYGYTF	TGTGCCAGCAGTTCCGGACCCGACTGGGCCACCTATGGCTACACCTTC
-	TRBV15	TRBJ2-7	-	CATSRAGNEQYF	TGTGCCACCAGCAGAGCAGGGAACGAGCAGTACTTC
TRBD1	TRBV5-1	TRBJ2-7	few	CASSMDRLDEQYF	TGCGCCAGCAGCATGGACAGGCTGGACGAGCAGTACTTC
-	TRBV5-1	TRBJ2-1	-	CASSLAHQGRFYNEQFF	TGCGCCAGCAGCTTGGCTCATCAGGGACGCTTCTACAATGAGCAGTTCTTC
TRBD1	TRBV4-1	TRBJ2-1	-	CAGSQVQGRGQFF	TGCGCCGGCAGCCAAGTACAGGGGCGAGGGCAGTTCTTC
TRBD1	TRBV27	TRBJ1-2	-	CASSLKGTGILSRYTF	TGTGCCAGCAGTTTAAAGGGGACAGGGATATTATCCCGCTACACCTTC
-	TRBV28	TRBJ1-1	-	CAVPGGPGNTEAFF	TGTGCCGTACCGGGGGGGCCGGGGAACACTGAAGCTTTCTTT
-	TRBV20-1	TRBJ2-5	-	CSTRGGVETQYF	TGCAGTACGAGGGGGGGGGTTGAGACCCAGTACTTC
TRBD2	TRBV9	TRBJ2-1	few	CASSVGLAVSYNEQFF	TGTGCCAGCAGCGTAGGGCTAGCGGTCTCCTACAATGAGCAGTTCTTC
-	TRBV3-1	TRBJ2-7	-	CASSQASSITYEQYF	TGTGCCAGCAGCCAAGCGTCCAGCATAACCTACGAGCAGTACTTC
TRBD1	TRBV10-3	TRBJ2-6	few	CAIGKGAGANVLTF	TGTGCCATCGGAAAGGGGGCCGGGGCCAACGTCCTGACTTTC
TRBD1	TRBV5-1	TRBJ2-3	-	CASSIWTGAPDTQYF	TGCGCCAGCAGCATATGGACAGGGGCACCAGATACGCAGTATTTT
TRBD2	TRBV29-1	TRBJ2-3	-	CSGWTSGGVTTQYF	TGCAGCGGATGGACTAGCGGGGGGGTCACCACGCAGTATTTT
TRBD1	TRBV7-2	TRBJ1-2	-	CASSPYRGRSYGYTF	TGTGCCAGCAGCCCGTACAGGGGAAGGAGCTATGGCTACACCTTC
TRBD1	TRBV4-1	TRBJ2-5	-	CASSQPSTGGKQYF	TGCGCCAGCAGCCAACCTTCAACAGGGGGAAAGCAGTACTTC
TRBD2	TRBV19	TRBJ2-1	-	CASRGLAGASYNEQFF	TGTGCCAGTAGGGGACTAGCGGGGGCCTCTTACAATGAGCAGTTCTTC
-	TRBV13	TRBJ2-7	few	CASSASGIGRSKYEQYF	TGTGCCAGCAGCGCCTCTGGGATCGGTCGTTCGAAATACGAGCAGTACTTC
TRBD2	TRBV4-1	TRBJ2-1	-	CASSREIPSGPSNEQFF	TGCGCCAGCAGCCGAGAAATACCTAGCGGGCCCTCCAATGAGCAGTTCTTC
-	TRBV6-6	TRBJ1-2	-	CASSSGAHYGYTF	TGTGCCAGCAGTTCGGGGGCTCACTATGGCTACACCTTC
-	TRBV6-6	TRBJ2-7	-	CASSFLGDTSYEQYF	TGTGCCAGCAGTTTCCTCGGGGACACCTCCTACGAGCAGTACTTC
-	TRBV5-5	TRBJ1-5	once	CASSLSVSSNQPQHF	TGTGCCAGCAGCTTGTCTGTCAGTAGCAATCAGCCCCAGCATTTT
-	TRBV7-2	TRBJ2-7	-	CASSPRTGRYYEQYF	TGTGCCAGCAGCCCGCGAACGGGGAGATACTACGAGCAGTACTTC
-	TRBV7-2	TRBJ1-4	-	CASSFGRVNEKLFF	TGTGCCAGCAGCTTTGGGAGGGTGAATGAAAAACTGTTTTTT
TRBD2	TRBV20-1	TRBJ2-1	-	CSARHGRARGSSYNEQFF	TGCAGTGCTAGACACGGGAGGGCCCGAGGTAGCTCCTACAATGAGCAGTTCTTC
-	TRBV12-3/TRBV12-4	TRBJ1-2	-	CASSPGVRRGYTF	TGTGCCAGCAGTCCGGGGGTCAGGCGGGGCTACACCTTC
-	TRBV5-1	TRBJ2-3	-	CASSLGDTSTDTQYF	TGCGCCAGCAGCTTAGGGGACACTAGCACAGATACGCAGTATTTT
-	TRBV21-1	TRBJ2-1	-	CASSSFYYNEQFF	TGTGCCAGCAGCAGCTTCTACTACAATGAGCAGTTCTTC
-	TRBV20-1	TRBJ2-3	-	CSARVGHGTDTQYF	TGCAGTGCTAGAGTAGGCCATGGCACAGATACGCAGTATTTT
TRBD1	TRBV6-1	TRBJ1-5	-	CASSPGQGLNSNQPQHF	TGTGCCAGCAGTCCTGGACAGGGCCTAAATAGCAATCAGCCCCAGCATTTT
TRBD1	TRBV12-3/TRBV12-4	TRBJ1-2	-	CASSAGQTSNYGYTF	TGTGCCAGCAGCGCGGGACAGACCTCTAACTATGGCTACACCTTC
TRBD1	TRBV12-3/TRBV12-4	TRBJ2-7	-	CASSPRDRQSYEQYF	TGTGCCAGCAGTCCCCGGGACAGGCAATCCTACGAGCAGTACTTC
TRBD1	TRBV29-1	TRBJ1-2	-	CSVAGTGDGYTF	TGCAGCGTTGCCGGGACAGGGGATGGCTACACCTTC
TRBD2	TRBV20-1	TRBJ2-2	-	CSARTSGRDTGELFF	TGCAGTGCTAGAACTAGCGGGAGGGACACCGGGGAGCTGTTTTTT
-	TRBV12-5	TRBJ2-7	few	CASGQISYEQYF	TGTGCTAGTGGACAAATCTCCTACGAGCAGTACTTC
-	TRBV29-1	TRBJ1-1	many	CSAAFGSGEAFF	TGCAGCGCCGCATTCGGGAGCGGGGAAGCTTTCTTT
-	TRBV7-6	TRBJ1-6	few	CASTAGGSSPLHF	TGTGCCAGCACCGCGGGGGGGAGTTCACCCCTCCACTTT
-	TRBV29-1	TRBJ2-3	few	CSPKLEDTQYF	TGCAGCCCCAAACTAGAGGATACGCAGTATTTT
-	TRBV27	TRBJ1-4	-	CASSWGTNEKLFF	TGTGCCAGCAGTTGGGGGACTAATGAAAAACTGTTTTTT
-	TRBV11-2	TRBJ2-4	-	CASSLAAGLAKNIQYF	TGTGCCAGCAGCTTAGCTGCAGGTCTAGCCAAAAACATTCAGTACTTC
TRBD1	TRBV4-1	TRBJ1-6	-	CASSPFGTGDNSPLHF	TGCGCCAGCAGCCCCTTCGGGACAGGGGATAATTCACCCCTCCACTTT
TRBD1	TRBV15	TRBJ1-5	-	CATSSDRVNQPQHF	TGTGCCACCAGCAGCGACAGGGTGAATCAGCCCCAGCATTTT
TRBD2	TRBV10-3	TRBJ2-1	-	CAISLAGGPSSNNEQFF	TGTGCCATCAGTCTGGCGGGGGGCCCCAGCTCCAACAATGAGCAGTTCTTC
TRBD2	TRBV2	TRBJ2-1	-	CASNQAGVNNEQFF	TGTGCCAGCAATCAGGCGGGAGTGAACAATGAGCAGTTCTTC